This TCR beta chain was recovered during a study of cytomegalovirus exposure and HLA in healthy donors. Whole-study context: Early release data held some 80 million unique TCRs from HLA-typed donors. General observations from the study: In an earlier analysis, productive rearrangement rates for most beta V segments clustered near 90% or 30%.

The PCR employed 60 Vbeta primers together with 13 Jbeta primers. As originally analysed: A later analysis tallied roughly 77 million unique TCR beta chains, around 12 million of them shared. Here immunoSEQ multiplex PCR was the method, and the copy in TCRdb shows in-frame clones only, minus some. V and J calls and clone size are those listed in that table; D and trimming were worked out from the DNA. The repertoire consists of approximately 170,000 clones, with approximately 80% occurring once and the leading ten covering about 4.3%. J gave up 8 bases and V 8 bases, and 9 bases lay outside the gene matches. The germline CDR1 and CDR2 sequences are MNHEY and SMNVEV (reference sequence). This CDR3 is 14 amino acids long. This clone occurred a few times. Its antigen is unidentified.

This receptor was identified in a woman between 45 and 65 years old in good health and CMV-seropositive. The chain links TRBV27 to TRBJ2-4, with 10 bases aligning to TRBD1. The sample comprised PBMCs. DNA of the CDR3: TGTGCCAGCGGACCCGGGACAGGGGTGGACATTCAGTACTTC. Translating gives CASGPGTGVDIQYF.